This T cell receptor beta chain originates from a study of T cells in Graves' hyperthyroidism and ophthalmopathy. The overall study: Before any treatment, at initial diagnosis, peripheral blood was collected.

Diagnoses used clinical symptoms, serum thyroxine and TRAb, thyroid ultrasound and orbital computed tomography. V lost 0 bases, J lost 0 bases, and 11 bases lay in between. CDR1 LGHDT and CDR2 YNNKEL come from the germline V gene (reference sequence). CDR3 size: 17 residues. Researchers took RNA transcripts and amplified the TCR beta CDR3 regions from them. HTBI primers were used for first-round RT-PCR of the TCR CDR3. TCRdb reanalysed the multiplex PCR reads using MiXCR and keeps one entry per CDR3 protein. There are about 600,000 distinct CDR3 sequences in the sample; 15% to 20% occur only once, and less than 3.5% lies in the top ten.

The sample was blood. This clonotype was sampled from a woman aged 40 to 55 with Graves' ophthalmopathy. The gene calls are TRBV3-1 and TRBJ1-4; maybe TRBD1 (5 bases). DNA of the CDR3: TGTGCCAGCAGCCAAGATTTGACCAGGGCAACTAATGAAAAACTGTTTTTT. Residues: CASSQDLTRATNEKLFF.